This TCR beta chain was identified during a study of T cells after yellow fever vaccination. Whole-study results and caveats: The study found a weaker secondary response that peaked faster, day 5 versus 15.

Production of TCR cDNA was by 5'RACE template switching, which also added a universal primer site and UMIs. MiXCR, applied by TCRdb to the 5' RACE reads, yields one record per CDR3 protein. This sample yields 250,000 or so distinct CDR3 sequences, of which 6% to 7.5% are seen a single time; 0.85% belongs to the top ten. Note on this clonotype: Its specificity is not known.

Germline V gene sequence: CDR1 DFQATT, CDR2 SNEGSKA (reference sequence). CDR3 length: 16 residues. Trimming removed 6 bases from V and 5 bases from J, with 20 bases in between. The chain employs TRBV20-1 and TRBJ1-6, with D possibly matching TRBD1 (5 bases). This sequence was found in a man aged 25-40 years who received the YFV17D yellow fever vaccine. The specimen comprised CD4+ T cells sorted from PBMCs, sampled 15 days after the yellow fever booster vaccination. CDR3 sequence reads: CSAGGGGGLDNSPLHF. For the CDR3, the DNA is TGCAGTGCCGGCGGGGGGGGAGGTCTCGATAATTCACCCCTCCACTTT.